This is a list of T cell receptor beta chains from one sample in a study of blood T cell repertoires in COVID-19. Using immunoSEQ multiplex PCR, the repertoire was profiled, and TCRdb retains in-frame clones only, with some absent. Here the sample spans approximately 200,000 clones, about 82% being singletons. Sequencing was performed on PBMCs or T cells enriched from blood (not recorded which). The receptor set was obtained from a woman younger than 45 who had recovered from COVID-19. Both conserved end residues are part of each CDR3. D genes are given only for firm matches. Rows may omit the clone size; those that give it use once, few, many or a size class.

v_call: TRBV2; d_call: TRBD2; clone_size: -; j_call: TRBJ2-7; cdr3_aa: CASSEWLAGAGSYEQYF; cdr3_nt: TGTGCCAGCAGTGAGTGGCTAGCGGGAGCGGGCTCCTACGAGCAGTACTTC
v_call: TRBV2; d_call: -; clone_size: -; j_call: TRBJ1-2; cdr3_aa: CASSERGTTNYGYTF; cdr3_nt: TGTGCCAGCAGTGAGCGGGGAACGACGAACTATGGCTACACCTTC
v_call: TRBV28; d_call: TRBD1; clone_size: -; j_call: TRBJ2-5; cdr3_aa: CASSPRDRGQEETQYF; cdr3_nt: TGTGCCAGCAGTCCGAGGGACAGGGGGCAGGAGGAGACCCAGTACTTC
v_call: TRBV5-1; d_call: TRBD2; clone_size: -; j_call: TRBJ2-6; cdr3_aa: CASSLLAGGPSSGANVLTF; cdr3_nt: TGCGCCAGCAGCTTACTAGCGGGAGGGCCATCCTCTGGGGCCAACGTCCTGACTTTC
v_call: TRBV28; d_call: TRBD1; clone_size: -; j_call: TRBJ2-7; cdr3_aa: CASSSPGTGGEQYF; cdr3_nt: TGTGCCAGCAGTTCCCCCGGGACAGGGGGCGAGCAGTACTTC
v_call: TRBV18; d_call: -; clone_size: -; j_call: TRBJ1-1; cdr3_aa: CASSPGITEAFF; cdr3_nt: TGTGCCAGCTCACCGGGCATCACTGAAGCTTTCTTT
v_call: TRBV28; d_call: TRBD1; clone_size: -; j_call: TRBJ1-2; cdr3_aa: CASSSPQGAAGYTF; cdr3_nt: TGTGCCAGCAGTTCGCCACAGGGGGCGGCGGGCTACACCTTC
v_call: TRBV2; d_call: TRBD2; clone_size: -; j_call: TRBJ2-7; cdr3_aa: CASSEVLAGNEQYF; cdr3_nt: TGTGCCAGCAGTGAAGTTCTAGCGGGAAACGAGCAGTACTTC
v_call: TRBV30; d_call: -; clone_size: -; j_call: TRBJ1-3; cdr3_aa: CAWGLGGGGTIYF; cdr3_nt: TGTGCCTGGGGTTTGGGAGGGGGAGGCACCATATATTTT
v_call: TRBV6-4; d_call: -; clone_size: -; j_call: TRBJ2-3; cdr3_aa: CASSDSPTVSTDTQYF; cdr3_nt: TGTGCCAGCAGTGACTCTCCCACAGTAAGCACAGATACGCAGTATTTT
v_call: TRBV2; d_call: -; clone_size: few; j_call: TRBJ1-1; cdr3_aa: CASVLPPPPNTEAFF; cdr3_nt: TGTGCCAGTGTTCTACCACCCCCTCCTAACACTGAAGCTTTCTTT
v_call: TRBV19; d_call: -; clone_size: -; j_call: TRBJ1-2; cdr3_aa: CASIQGLGNYGYTF; cdr3_nt: TGTGCCAGTATCCAGGGGCTTGGGAACTATGGCTACACCTTC
v_call: TRBV6-4; d_call: -; clone_size: -; j_call: TRBJ2-6; cdr3_aa: CASSDGHHSGANVLTF; cdr3_nt: TGTGCCAGCAGTGACGGACACCACTCTGGGGCCAACGTCCTGACTTTC
v_call: TRBV2; d_call: TRBD1; clone_size: -; j_call: TRBJ1-5; cdr3_aa: CASRPHGQGKVGNQPQHF; cdr3_nt: TGTGCCAGCAGACCCCACGGACAGGGAAAGGTCGGCAATCAGCCCCAGCATTTT
v_call: TRBV7-2; d_call: -; clone_size: once; j_call: TRBJ1-4; cdr3_aa: CASSLVPSTNEKLFF; cdr3_nt: TGTGCCAGCAGCTTAGTCCCCTCAACTAATGAAAAACTGTTTTTT
v_call: TRBV11-2; d_call: TRBD1; clone_size: -; j_call: TRBJ2-6; cdr3_aa: CASSAVTGVFSGANVLTF; cdr3_nt: TGTGCCAGCAGCGCCGTAACAGGGGTCTTCTCTGGGGCCAACGTCCTGACTTTC
v_call: TRBV3-1/TRBV3-2; d_call: TRBD2; clone_size: few; j_call: TRBJ2-7; cdr3_aa: CASSITGTSGRPSEQYF; cdr3_nt: TGTGCCAGCAGCATCACGGGAACTAGCGGGAGGCCCTCCGAGCAGTACTTC
v_call: TRBV19; d_call: TRBD1; clone_size: many; j_call: TRBJ1-2; cdr3_aa: CASTSHSQGTVHGYYGYTF; cdr3_nt: TGTGCCAGTACCTCCCACTCACAGGGGACGGTACATGGGTACTATGGCTACACCTTC
v_call: TRBV5-1; d_call: TRBD2; clone_size: -; j_call: TRBJ2-1; cdr3_aa: CASSLFGTSGLRRGEQFF; cdr3_nt: TGCGCCAGCAGCTTGTTCGGAACTAGCGGTCTGAGACGTGGTGAGCAGTTCTTC
v_call: TRBV5-6; d_call: TRBD2; clone_size: -; j_call: TRBJ2-3; cdr3_aa: CASSLRALVVGRTDTQYF; cdr3_nt: TGTGCCAGCAGCTTGAGGGCCCTGGTGGTCGGGAGGACAGATACGCAGTATTTT
v_call: TRBV7-9; d_call: TRBD1; clone_size: -; j_call: TRBJ2-5; cdr3_aa: CASSPQGAGETQYF; cdr3_nt: TGTGCCAGCAGCCCCCAGGGGGCTGGGGAGACCCAGTACTTC
v_call: TRBV2; d_call: -; clone_size: few; j_call: TRBJ1-2; cdr3_aa: CASSGAGTNYGYTF; cdr3_nt: TGTGCCAGCAGTGGGGCAGGGACTAACTATGGCTACACCTTC
v_call: TRBV24-1; d_call: -; clone_size: once; j_call: TRBJ1-5; cdr3_aa: CATASSGDNNQPQHF; cdr3_nt: TGTGCCACCGCGTCATCCGGGGATAACAATCAGCCCCAGCATTTT
v_call: TRBV4-1; d_call: TRBD2; clone_size: -; j_call: TRBJ2-3; cdr3_aa: CASSQGLAGFTDTQYF; cdr3_nt: TGCGCCAGCAGCCAAGGTCTAGCGGGGTTCACAGATACGCAGTATTTT
v_call: TRBV19; d_call: TRBD1; clone_size: -; j_call: TRBJ2-7; cdr3_aa: CASSPHSGTGLYEQYF; cdr3_nt: TGTGCCAGTAGTCCGCATTCCGGGACAGGCCTCTACGAGCAGTACTTC
v_call: TRBV9; d_call: -; clone_size: -; j_call: TRBJ2-1; cdr3_aa: CASSVTKSPVSFNEQFF; cdr3_nt: TGTGCCAGCAGCGTAACAAAGTCACCAGTGTCATTCAATGAGCAGTTCTTC
v_call: TRBV4-1; d_call: TRBD1; clone_size: -; j_call: TRBJ2-7; cdr3_aa: CASSPTSVQGDEQYF; cdr3_nt: TGCGCCAGCAGCCCAACTTCAGTCCAGGGGGACGAGCAGTACTTC
v_call: TRBV9; d_call: TRBD1; clone_size: -; j_call: TRBJ2-2; cdr3_aa: CASSVGDSITGELFF; cdr3_nt: TGTGCCAGCAGCGTTGGGGACAGCATCACCGGGGAGCTGTTTTTT
v_call: TRBV29-1; d_call: TRBD1; clone_size: -; j_call: TRBJ2-7; cdr3_aa: CSVRDRGYEQYF; cdr3_nt: TGCAGCGTCCGTGACAGGGGATACGAGCAGTACTTC
v_call: TRBV6-2/TRBV6-3; d_call: -; clone_size: -; j_call: TRBJ2-7; cdr3_aa: CASSYSSSYEQYF; cdr3_nt: TGTGCCAGCAGTTACTCTTCGTCCTACGAGCAGTACTTC
v_call: TRBV30; d_call: TRBD2; clone_size: -; j_call: TRBJ2-1; cdr3_aa: CAWSVNPLLAGEGNEQFF; cdr3_nt: TGTGCCTGGAGTGTAAACCCCCTACTAGCGGGAGAAGGTAATGAGCAGTTCTTC
v_call: TRBV3-1/TRBV3-2; d_call: -; clone_size: once; j_call: TRBJ2-5; cdr3_aa: CASRPDQGAGETQYF; cdr3_nt: TGTGCCAGCAGACCTGATCAAGGGGCAGGAGAGACCCAGTACTTC
v_call: TRBV7-9; d_call: TRBD2; clone_size: -; j_call: TRBJ2-7; cdr3_aa: CASSLSVAGAHEQYF; cdr3_nt: TGTGCCAGCAGCTTATCGGTCGCGGGAGCCCACGAGCAGTACTTC
v_call: TRBV21-1; d_call: -; clone_size: -; j_call: TRBJ2-1; cdr3_aa: CASSLAGGSNEQFF; cdr3_nt: TGTGCCAGCAGCTTGGCCGGCGGGAGCAATGAGCAGTTCTTC
v_call: TRBV19; d_call: -; clone_size: once; j_call: TRBJ2-1; cdr3_aa: CASSIVDGSDEQFF; cdr3_nt: TGTGCCAGTAGTATTGTCGATGGGAGCGATGAGCAGTTCTTC
v_call: TRBV18; d_call: -; clone_size: -; j_call: TRBJ2-7; cdr3_aa: CASSPSVPGSSNEQYF; cdr3_nt: TGTGCCAGCTCACCATCGGTTCCCGGGAGTAGTAACGAGCAGTACTTC
v_call: TRBV7-9; d_call: TRBD1; clone_size: -; j_call: TRBJ2-7; cdr3_aa: CASSLGTGSEQYF; cdr3_nt: TGTGCCAGCAGCTTAGGGACAGGTTCCGAGCAGTACTTC
v_call: TRBV28; d_call: -; clone_size: -; j_call: TRBJ1-2; cdr3_aa: CASIGRAIDGYTF; cdr3_nt: TGTGCCAGCATTGGCAGGGCGATAGATGGCTACACCTTC
v_call: TRBV29-1; d_call: -; clone_size: -; j_call: TRBJ2-1; cdr3_aa: CSVEVAEEGAYEQFF; cdr3_nt: TGCAGCGTTGAAGTCGCGGAGGAGGGGGCCTATGAGCAGTTCTTC
v_call: TRBV28; d_call: -; clone_size: -; j_call: TRBJ1-1; cdr3_aa: CASSLPDRNTEAFF; cdr3_nt: TGTGCCAGCAGTTTACCAGACAGGAACACTGAAGCTTTCTTT
v_call: TRBV5-3; d_call: TRBD1; clone_size: -; j_call: TRBJ2-3; cdr3_aa: CARSYAIQSGTEKSDTQYF; cdr3_nt: TGTGCCAGAAGCTACGCGATCCAATCCGGGACAGAGAAGTCAGATACGCAGTATTTT
v_call: TRBV18; d_call: -; clone_size: -; j_call: TRBJ1-1; cdr3_aa: CASSPDYSVNTEAFF; cdr3_nt: TGTGCCAGCTCACCTGATTACAGTGTGAACACTGAAGCTTTCTTT
v_call: TRBV21-1; d_call: -; clone_size: -; j_call: TRBJ2-1; cdr3_aa: CASSKAELGTENNEQFF; cdr3_nt: TGTGCCAGCAGCAAAGCGGAGCTAGGGACAGAGAACAATGAGCAGTTCTTC
v_call: TRBV19; d_call: TRBD1; clone_size: -; j_call: TRBJ2-2; cdr3_aa: CASSDRDRVTGELFF; cdr3_nt: TGTGCCAGTAGTGACCGGGACAGGGTTACCGGGGAGCTGTTTTTT
v_call: TRBV11-3; d_call: TRBD1; clone_size: -; j_call: TRBJ2-3; cdr3_aa: CASSLDRGPDTQYF; cdr3_nt: TGTGCCAGCAGTTTGGACAGGGGGCCAGATACGCAGTATTTT
v_call: TRBV7-6; d_call: TRBD2; clone_size: -; j_call: TRBJ2-3; cdr3_aa: CASSLLAGELDTQYF; cdr3_nt: TGTGCCAGCAGCCTTCTAGCGGGAGAGTTAGATACGCAGTATTTT
v_call: TRBV6-5; d_call: -; clone_size: -; j_call: TRBJ1-2; cdr3_aa: CASSYSAENYGYTF; cdr3_nt: TGTGCCAGCAGTTACTCGGCGGAGAACTATGGCTACACCTTC
v_call: TRBV11-2; d_call: TRBD1; clone_size: -; j_call: TRBJ2-3; cdr3_aa: CASSPGQGGVTDTQYF; cdr3_nt: TGTGCCAGCAGCCCTGGACAGGGGGGGGTGACAGATACGCAGTATTTT
v_call: TRBV5-1; d_call: -; clone_size: -; j_call: TRBJ2-5; cdr3_aa: CASSFNRGETQYF; cdr3_nt: TGCGCCAGCAGCTTTAATAGAGGGGAGACCCAGTACTTC
v_call: TRBV15; d_call: -; clone_size: -; j_call: TRBJ2-7; cdr3_aa: CATSRDSVFNEQYF; cdr3_nt: TGTGCCACCAGCAGAGATAGTGTGTTCAACGAGCAGTACTTC
v_call: TRBV5-1; d_call: -; clone_size: once; j_call: TRBJ1-4; cdr3_aa: CASSLEGQTTNEKLFF; cdr3_nt: TGCGCCAGCAGCTTGGAAGGACAGACAACTAATGAAAAACTGTTTTTT
v_call: TRBV19; d_call: -; clone_size: -; j_call: TRBJ2-1; cdr3_aa: CASKARGTLGNEQFF; cdr3_nt: TGTGCCAGTAAAGCTCGGGGGACTTTAGGCAATGAGCAGTTCTTC
v_call: TRBV28; d_call: -; clone_size: -; j_call: TRBJ1-1; cdr3_aa: CASSYNPGHTEAFF; cdr3_nt: TGTGCCAGCAGTTATAATCCAGGGCACACTGAAGCTTTCTTT